A single sample gave rise to the 24 T cell receptor beta chains below, sequenced in a study of CD8 T cells in ankylosing spondylitis. Via MiXCR, TCRdb re-called the 5' RACE reads, giving one row per CDR3 protein. The table has roughly 250,000 distinct CDR3 sequences, about 11% seen once. The source material was blood, either unsorted or a sorted T cell fraction (not recorded which). The receptors here all came from a male donor with ankylosing spondylitis or in good health (not recorded which).

This clonotype was counted ten times or more. The chain combines TRBV7-2 with TRBJ2-5; D not resolved. The V and J ends lost 2 bases and 4 bases respectively, with 8 bases between them. The CDR3 contains 13 residues. Germline CDR1 and CDR2: SGHTA and FQGNSA. DNA of the CDR3: TGTGCCAGCAGCTTATCCGTGTCAGAGACCCAGTACTTC. It codes for CASSLSVSETQYF.

This clonotype was counted at least ten times. CDR3 DNA: TGTGCCAGCAGCGCCCGGGACAGGGGTGGCTACACCTTC. It specifies CASSARDRGGYTF. V and J are TRBV9 and TRBJ1-2, with 10 nucleotides matching TRBD1. CDR3 size: 13 residues. Per germline, CDR1 SGDLS and CDR2 YYNGEE. The V and J ends lost 3 bases and 7 bases, in that order; junction bases with no gene match: 3.

The table lists this clonotype with many counts. This chain connects TRBV10-3 to TRBJ2-1; 7 bases align to TRBD1. Germline CDR1 reads ENHRY; CDR2 reads SYGVKD. The CDR3 is 12 amino acids. In DNA form, the CDR3 reads TGTGTAACCAGGGGGTCCTACAATGAGCAGTTCTTC. This sequence encodes CVTRGSYNEQFF.

This sequence joins TRBV29-1 and TRBJ1-2; 8 bases match TRBD1. CDR1 is SQVTM and CDR2 is ANQGSEA in the germline V gene. CDR3 length equals 13 residues. V shed 3 bases, J shed 7 bases, and the junction held 7 bases outside the gene matches. The CDR3 protein is CSVEGTGQFGYTF. The CDR3 DNA sequence: TGCAGCGTTGAGGGGACAGGTCAATTTGGCTACACCTTC.

This clonotype was found a few times. V is TRBV11-2 and J is TRBJ2-1, with a weak D call TRBD2 (8 bases). Germline CDR1 is SGHAT and CDR2 is FQNNGV. V lost 2 bases, J lost 0 bases, and 20 bases lay in between. CDR3 length: 19 residues. The CDR3 nucleotides are TGTGCCAGCAGCTTAAAGGGGGCCTTAGCGGGGAGCTCCTACAATGAGCAGTTCTTC. Residues: CASSLKGALAGSSYNEQFF.

This chain uses TRBV10-2 with TRBJ2-1, with D uncertain. The CDR3 covers 13 residues. CDR1 and CDR2 from the germline V gene are WSHSY and SAAADI. The V end was cut by 2 bases, the J end by 4 bases, with 6 bases between. The CDR3 sequence: CASSEGIYNEQFF. The CDR3 bases are TGCGCCAGCAGTGAGGGTATTTACAATGAGCAGTTCTTC.

V gene TRBV20-1 combines with J gene TRBJ2-3, with 7 bases matching TRBD2. CDR1 is DFQATT and CDR2 is SNEGSKA in the germline V gene (reference sequence). The CDR3 loop spans 15 amino acids. V dropped 3 bases and J dropped 2; count of bases not matched to a gene: 8. The CDR3 sequence is CSASWAGRVTDTQYF. CDR3 sequence (DNA): TGCAGTGCTAGTTGGGCAGGGAGGGTCACAGATACGCAGTATTTT.

Many counts were recorded for this clonotype. This chain joins TRBV11-2 and TRBJ2-7; 8 nucleotides line up with TRBD1. V was clipped by 1 base and J by 2 bases; unmatched bases: 7. The CDR3 loop spans 16 amino acids. CDR1 is SGHAT, CDR2 FQNNGV, per germline. DNA for the CDR3: TGTGCCAGCAGCTTAGTAGGAGGGACAGGAACCTACGAGCAGTACTTC. This gives the protein CASSLVGGTGTYEQYF.

This clonotype was recorded many times. The rearrangement uses TRBV3-1 and TRBJ2-7, with D maybe TRBD2 (6 bases). V shed 5 bases and J shed 1 base, with 15 bases lying between them. This CDR3 is built from 15 residues. Germline V gene lookup returns CDR1 LGHDT and CDR2 YNNKEL (reference sequence). The CDR3 here is CASSSLGGSSYEQYF. CDR3 DNA sequence: TGTGCCAGCAGCTCCTTGGGGGGATCTTCCTACGAGCAGTACTTC.

This clonotype was detected ten times or more. The rearrangement uses TRBV20-1 and TRBJ1-2, with D perhaps matching TRBD1 (5 bases). V was shortened by 1 base and J by 4 bases, with 13 bases between the two germline ends. Germline assignment: CDR1 DFQATT and CDR2 SNEGSKA (reference sequence). The CDR3 spans 14 residues. The CDR3 here is CSARGAAGSYGYTF. CDR3 DNA sequence: TGCAGTGCTAGAGGAGCCGCAGGGTCCTATGGCTACACCTTC.

This clonotype has at least ten counts. This chain joins TRBV12-3 or TRBV12-4 and TRBJ1-2; no reliable D call. The V and J ends lost 1 base and 6 bases respectively, with 12 bases between them. There are 14 residues in the CDR3. CDR3 in amino acids: CASSLEGFYHGYTF. The CDR3 DNA is TGTGCCAGCAGTTTAGAGGGCTTCTACCATGGCTACACCTTC.

Notes on this clonotype: With a much larger clone just one base away, this may be a read error. This chain links TRBV12-3 or TRBV12-4 with TRBJ1-2, with a tentative D call TRBD1 (5 bases). This CDR3 is built from 11 residues. The CDR3 sequence: CANSSLGLLTF. Written as DNA, the CDR3 is TGTGCCAACAGTTCCCTGGGGCTTCTGACCTTC.

This clonotype appeared many times. The chain links TRBV5-1 to TRBJ2-2, with D unresolved. In germline, CDR1 is SGHRS, CDR2 YFSETQ. V lost 1 base and J 0 bases, leaving 10 bases between the germline ends. This CDR3 has 16 residues. The CDR3 loop is CASSLSPLANTGELFF. The CDR3 DNA reads TGCGCCAGCAGCTTGTCGCCCCTTGCGAACACCGGGGAGCTGTTTTTT.

This clonotype has a count of ten or more. This chain connects TRBV20-1 to TRBJ1-5; no reliable D call. Germline CDR1 DFQATT, CDR2 SNEGSKA (reference sequence). The CDR3 length is 14 residues. V was shortened by 2 bases and J by 3 bases, with 11 bases between the two germline ends. The CDR3 nucleotides are TGCAGTGCTAGAACAACAAGTCTCAATCAGCCCCAGCATTTT. Translating gives CSARTTSLNQPQHF.

This rearrangement joins TRBV13 to TRBJ2-6; no reliable D call. The CDR3 spans 16 residues. Germline V gene sequence: CDR1 PRHDT, CDR2 FYEKMQ (reference sequence). Trimming cost V 5 bases and J 0 bases, with 11 bases left between them. The CDR3 DNA reads TGTGCCAGCAGCGAAAGACGGAGCTCTGGGGCCAACGTCCTGACTTTC. Protein sequence: CASSERRSSGANVLTF. The full variable domain, with the rest looked up from reference TRBV13 and TRBJ2-6, is AAGVIQSPRHLIKEKRETATLKCYPIPRHDTVYWYQQGPGQDPQFLISFYEKMQSDKGSIPDRFSAQQFSDYHSELNMSSLELGDSALYFCASSERRSSGANVLTFGAGSRLTVL.

In its sample, this clonotype was seen many times. The rearrangement links TRBV29-1 to TRBJ1-1; perhaps TRBD1 as D (5 bases). From germline, CDR1 is SQVTM and CDR2 ANQGSEA. Between the trimmed V and J ends, which lost 6 bases and 5 bases, there was a span of 16 bases. CDR3 size: 13 residues. Here the CDR3 DNA reads TGCAGCGTGGCGATCGGGGGGGGGACTGAAGCTTTCTTT. Its translation: CSVAIGGGTEAFF.

As to this clonotype: A much larger clone sits a single nucleotide away, making a read error possible. The chain couples TRBV7-2 to TRBJ2-4; D is unresolved. CDR1 SGHTA and CDR2 FQGNSA come from the germline V gene. The CDR3 spans 15 residues. CDR3 sequence reads: CASSLGSLGMNILYF. CDR3 DNA sequence: TGTGCCAGCAGCCTAGGATCCCTAGGTATGAACATTCTGTACTTC.

This clonotype occurred many times. V gene TRBV12-3 or TRBV12-4 combines with J gene TRBJ2-7; unclear D gene. V was pared by 6 bases and J by 0 bases, with 12 bases between. The CDR3 totals 14 residues. The CDR3: CASSWAGSSYEQYF. In DNA form, the CDR3 reads TGTGCCAGCAGCTGGGCCGGATCCTCCTACGAGCAGTACTTC.

This clonotype showed up many times. The chain couples TRBV20-1 to TRBJ2-3; D possibly corresponds to TRBD2 (6 bases). Between the trimmed V and J ends, which lost 5 bases and 2 bases, there was a span of 20 bases. Germline loops: CDR1 DFQATT, CDR2 SNEGSKA (reference sequence). This CDR3 has 16 residues. DNA for the CDR3: TGCAGTGCTGGAAAAACTATAGCGGTTTTCACAGATACGCAGTATTTT. Amino acids: CSAGKTIAVFTDTQYF.

This clonotype showed up many times. The V and J genes are TRBV12-3 or TRBV12-4 and TRBJ1-2, with D tentatively TRBD1 (6 bases). The CDR3 spans 14 residues. Trimming left V 3 bases short and J 3 bases short, with 11 bases between. CDR3 nucleotide sequence: TGTGCCAGCAGTTTGACAGGTTCATACTATGGCTACACCTTC. Residues: CASSLTGSYYGYTF.

In this sample, this clonotype turned up many times. The chain carries TRBV20-1 and TRBJ2-1, with 12 bases matching TRBD2. V lost 6 bases, J lost 2 bases, and 2 bases stayed unmatched. The CDR3 consists of 14 residues. Germline CDR1 is DFQATT and CDR2 is SNEGSKA (reference sequence). CDR3 sequence reads: CSALAGGPYNEQFF. CDR3 in DNA: TGCAGTGCCCTAGCGGGGGGGCCCTACAATGAGCAGTTCTTC.

This clonotype showed up many times. The V gene is TRBV11-2, the J gene TRBJ1-2; weak D call: TRBD1 (6 bases). Trimming shortened V by 1 base and J by 5 bases, and 11 bases separated the two germline ends. This CDR3 has 14 residues. Germline CDR1 is SGHAT and CDR2 is FQNNGV. DNA of the CDR3: TGTGCCAGCAGCTTAGCAGGGGCGGGATATGGCTACACCTTC. It yields the protein CASSLAGAGYGYTF.

The sample holds many counts of this clonotype. The chain links TRBV11-2 to TRBJ2-5; 7 positions match TRBD2. The CDR3 loop spans 15 amino acids. The V and J ends lost 11 bases and 1 base, in that order; junction bases with no gene match: 13. Germline CDR1 reads SGHAT; CDR2 reads FQNNGV. The CDR3 loop reads CASQSLSGLQETQYF. In nucleotides, the CDR3 is TGTGCCTCTCAATCCCTTAGCGGGCTCCAAGAGACCCAGTACTTC.

This clonotype was seen repeatedly, ten times or more. The CDR3, as DNA: TGTGCCAGCAGCTTTAACATCGCCTACGAGCAGTACTTC. Protein: CASSFNIAYEQYF. V gene TRBV7-2 combines with J gene TRBJ2-7; D call uncertain. V was shortened by 3 bases and J by 2 bases, with 8 bases between the two germline ends. CDR3 length: 13 amino acids. From germline, CDR1 is SGHTA and CDR2 FQGNSA.